Listed here are 23 T cell receptor beta chains from one sample, sequenced in a study of identical twins (dated by TCRdb to about 2016). Library preparation was by 5' RACE. Sequencing was performed on an Illumina HiSeq 2000. TCRdb ran its own pipeline on the public reads, namely fastp trimming at Q25 and MiXCR clone calling, and kept in-frame beta chains. Rows are combined by CDR3 protein, so each entry shows the most common genes and DNA. Across this sample there are roughly 480,000 distinct CDR3 sequences, with more than 20% seen only once. 2.5% to 3.5% of the sample is held by the ten biggest clonotypes. This same sample was also part of a study on T cells expressing NK-cell markers.

Sequencing input: CD4+ T cells sorted from blood. These TCRs come from a woman under 30 in good health.

The rearrangement uses TRBV21-1 and TRBJ2-7; the table names TRBD1, a call not compared with the DNA. TRBV21-1 is deemed a pseudogene. This CDR3 spans 14 amino acids. Here the CDR3 reads CASCSGAGSYEQYF. In DNA form, the CDR3 reads TGTGCCAGCTGCTCGGGGGCGGGCTCCTACGAGCAGTACTTC.

This chain links TRBV29-1 with TRBJ2-5, with TRBD2 as a possible D gene (5 bases). The CDR3 has 14 residues. The germline V gene encodes CDR1 SQVTM and CDR2 ANQGSEA. Trimming removed 7 bases at V and 2 bases at J, with 17 bases between. The chain's CDR3 is CSARSGSGQETQYF. In nucleotides, the CDR3 is TGCAGCGCCCGATCGGGGTCGGGACAAGAGACCCAGTACTTC. Full variable domain (remainder filled in from reference TRBV29-1 and TRBJ2-5): SAVISQKPSRDICQRGTSLTIQCQVDSQVTMMFWYRQQPGQSLTLIATANQGSEATYESGFVIDKFPISRPNLTFSTLTVSNMSPEDSSIYLCSARSGSGQETQYFGPGTRLLVL.

This clonotype occurred a few times. V usage is TRBV12-3 or TRBV12-4 and J usage is TRBJ2-2, with a tentative D call TRBD1 (6 bases). The CDR3 runs 16 residues. V was clipped by 3 bases and J by 5 bases, with 16 bases between them. The CDR3 DNA reads as TGTGCCAGCAGTTTTTCGAGGACAGCGGAAACCGGGGAGCTGTTTTTT. Its protein product is CASSFSRTAETGELFF.

This clonotype was seen more than once but under ten times. The junction departs from the called germline gene at one end, perhaps through a read error. V and J are TRBV5-1 and TRBJ2-7, with a possible D match to TRBD2 (5 bases). The length of the CDR3 is 15 residues. Germline lookup yields CDR1 SGHRS and CDR2 YFSETQ. CDR3 coding DNA: TGCGCCAGCAGCTTGAAACTAGGGCCCTCCGACGAGCAGTACTTC. It codes for CASSLKLGPSDEQYF.

The chain carries TRBV15 and TRBJ2-1; D may be TRBD2 (5 bases). This CDR3 comprises 15 residues. V lost 1 base and J lost 7, with 14 bases in between. Germline V gives CDR1 LNHNV, CDR2 YYDKDF (reference sequence). The CDR3 DNA reads TGTGCCACCAGCAGAGCGGGGAGTATGGGGAATGAGCAGTTCTTC. This gives the protein CATSRAGSMGNEQFF.

The chain recombines TRBV7-9 with TRBJ1-1, with unresolved D. Germline V CDR1 and CDR2: SEHNR, FQNEAQ (reference sequence). V dropped 0 bases and J dropped 4 bases, with 9 bases sitting between them. The CDR3 is 14 amino acids. In DNA, the CDR3 is TGTGCCAGCAGCTTAGCGCCCCCCGGCACTGAAGCTTTCTTT. This encodes CASSLAPPGTEAFF. The full variable domain, in which reference TRBV7-9 and TRBJ1-1 provide the parts outside the CDR3, is DTGVSQNPRHKITKRGQNVTFRCDPISEHNRLYWYRQTLGQGPEFLTYFQNEAQLEKSRLLSDRFSAERPKGSFSTLEIQRTEQGDSAMYLCASSLAPPGTEAFFGQGTRLTVV.

This clonotype was detected ten times or more. The CDR3 sequence is CASSLVASGENEQFF. CDR3 sequence (DNA): TGCGCCAGCAGCTTGGTTGCTAGCGGCGAAAATGAGCAGTTCTTC. The rearrangement uses TRBV5-1 and TRBJ2-1, with 7 nucleotides matching TRBD2. The V segment lost 0 bases and the J segment 7 bases; nucleotides outside the gene matches: 7. There are 15 residues in the CDR3. The germline V gene encodes CDR1 SGHRS and CDR2 YFSETQ.

In this sample, this clonotype turned up a few times. The rearrangement uses TRBV24-1 and TRBJ2-2; D remains unclear. Germline V lookup: CDR1 KGHDR, CDR2 SFDVKD. The V gene lost 5 bases and the J gene lost 1 base, with 4 bases spanning the gap. The CDR3 contains 13 residues. This chain's CDR3 is CATSALNTGELFF. CDR3 nucleotides: TGTGCCACCAGTGCCCTGAACACCGGGGAGCTGTTTTTT.

This clonotype has ten or more counts. The chain has TRBV5-1 and TRBJ2-3; 7 bases align to TRBD2. The CDR3 extends over 14 amino acids. Germline V CDR1 and CDR2: SGHRS, YFSETQ. V lost 4 bases to trimming and J lost 2 bases; unmatched junction nucleotides: 4. Written as DNA, the CDR3 is TGCGCCAGCAGCCCGGGGACTACCACAGATACGCAGTATTTT. It yields the protein CASSPGTTTDTQYF.

This chain uses TRBV7-8 with TRBJ1-6; 9 bases align to TRBD1. The CDR3 has 14 amino acids. With 3 bases clipped from V and 8 bases from J, the junction kept 2 bases outside the gene matches. Germline lookup yields CDR1 SGHVS and CDR2 FQNEAQ. The chain's CDR3 is CASSFRTGDSPLHF. The CDR3 DNA sequence: TGTGCCAGCAGCTTCCGGACAGGGGATTCACCCCTCCACTTT.

This clonotype was recorded many times. The chain links TRBV6-5 to TRBJ2-5; TRBD2 might be the D (7 bases). The germline CDR1 and CDR2 sequences are MNHEY and SVGAGI. V lost 2 bases and J lost 3, with 10 bases in between. The CDR3 runs 14 residues. The CDR3 loop is CASSYQGREETQYF. The CDR3 DNA follows: TGTGCCAGCAGTTACCAGGGGAGGGAAGAGACCCAGTACTTC.

This clonotype has a count of ten or more. This rearrangement joins TRBV7-2 to TRBJ2-5; D unclear. Germline values: CDR1 SGHTA, CDR2 FQGNSA. Deletions cut 5 bases from V and 4 bases from J, with 11 bases between. The CDR3 length is 13 residues. CDR3 coding DNA: TGTGCCAGCAGCAAAAGTAATAGAGAGACCCAGTACTTC. Its translation: CASSKSNRETQYF. The entire variable domain, with the rest obtained from reference TRBV7-2 and TRBJ2-5, is as follows: GAGVSQSPSNKVTEKGKDVELRCDPISGHTALYWYRQSLGQGLEFLIYFQGNSAPDKSGLPSDRFSAERTGGSVSTLTIQRTQQEDSAVYLCASSKSNRETQYFGPGTRLLVL.

The chain links TRBV27 to TRBJ2-2; TRBD1 aligns across 10 bases. Per germline, CDR1 MNHEY and CDR2 SMNVEV (reference sequence). Trimming cost V 8 bases and J 6 bases; bases outside gene matches: 3. The CDR3 contains 13 residues. The CDR3 loop is CASSGQGAGELFF. CDR3 DNA: TGTGCCAGCTCTGGACAGGGGGCCGGGGAGCTGTTTTTT.

The chain carries TRBV28 and TRBJ1-5, with 7 nucleotides matching TRBD1. This CDR3 contains 14 residues. Germline values: CDR1 MDHEN, CDR2 SYDVKM. The junction had 9 bases not matched to a gene; V was cut back by 8 bases and J by 5 bases. The CDR3 loop is CASAKGGSYQPQHF. The CDR3 DNA is TGTGCCAGCGCCAAAGGGGGCTCGTATCAGCCCCAGCATTTT. The whole variable domain, filled in from reference TRBV28 and TRBJ1-5, reads DVKVTQSSRYLVKRTGEKVFLECVQDMDHENMFWYRQDPGLGLRLIYFSYDVKMKEKGDIPEGYSVSREKKERFSLILESASTNQTSMYLCASAKGGSYQPQHFGDGTRLSIL.

The rearrangement uses TRBV7-9 and TRBJ2-2; 11 bases line up with TRBD2. CDR3 length equals 17 residues. J gave up 5 bases and V 8 bases, and 13 bases lay outside the gene matches. CDR1 is SEHNR and CDR2 is FQNEAQ in the germline V gene (reference sequence). CDR3 nucleotide sequence: TGTGCCAGCCCATATCGGGGGACTAGCGGAAGAACCGGGGAGCTGTTTTTT. It codes for CASPYRGTSGRTGELFF.

A few counts support this clonotype. The chain uses TRBV2 and TRBJ2-1, with TRBD2 as a possible D gene (5 bases). Germline V gene data show CDR1 as SNHLY and CDR2 as FYNNEI. This CDR3 has 15 residues. V shed 2 bases and J shed 0 bases, with 8 bases lying between them. The CDR3 DNA reads as TGTGCCAGCAGTGAACGGAGCGGCTCCTACAATGAGCAGTTCTTC. This gives the protein CASSERSGSYNEQFF.

This clonotype was found a few times. V usage is TRBV15 and J usage is TRBJ1-2; D is possibly TRBD1 (6 bases). The V end lost 5 bases, the J end lost 6 bases, and 19 bases lay between the germline ends. Germline V gives CDR1 LNHNV, CDR2 YYDKDF (reference sequence). The CDR3 runs 15 residues. CDR3 sequence (DNA): TGTGCCACCAGCCCCCGGATGGGGGACATCCATGGCTACACCTTC. Its translation is CATSPRMGDIHGYTF. Drawing the rest from reference TRBV15 and TRBJ1-2, the complete variable domain is DAMVIQNPRYQVTQFGKPVTLSCSQTLNHNVMYWYQQKSSQAPKLLFHYYDKDFNNEADTPDNFQSRRPNTSFCFLDIRSPGLGDTAMYLCATSPRMGDIHGYTFGSGTRLTVV.

This clonotype came up a few times. This chain uses TRBV9 with TRBJ1-1; the D gene is possibly TRBD1 (6 bases). This CDR3 is 14 amino acids long. The germline CDR1 and CDR2 sequences are SGDLS and YYNGEE. The V end lost 2 bases, the J end lost 7 bases, and 15 bases lay between the germline ends. The DNA of the CDR3 is TGTGCCAGCAGCGTCACCGGGACAAGCAATGAAGCTTTCTTT. It specifies CASSVTGTSNEAFF.

CDR3 loop: CSVEDTSGDNTEAFF. CDR3 sequence (DNA): TGCAGCGTTGAAGATACGTCCGGGGATAACACTGAAGCTTTCTTT. V gene TRBV29-1 combines with J gene TRBJ1-1; D is uncertain. V gave up 0 bases and J gave up 2 bases, with 13 bases separating them. CDR3 length: 15 amino acids. The germline V gene encodes CDR1 SQVTM and CDR2 ANQGSEA.

About this clonotype itself: An end of the junction does not agree with germline; a read error may underlie this. This chain joins TRBV7-7 and TRBJ2-1; perhaps D is TRBD1 or TRBD2 (7 bases each). Germline CDR1 reads SSHAT; CDR2 reads FNYEAQ (reference sequence). This CDR3 has 15 residues. The CDR3: CASSLIGQGGNEQFF. The CDR3 DNA reads as TGTGCTAGCAGCTTAATAGGTCAGGGGGGGAATGAGCAGTTCTTC.

This clonotype was seen a few times. The rearrangement uses TRBV4-3 and TRBJ2-5, with TRBD2 matching over 12 bases. Germline lookup yields CDR1 LGHNA and CDR2 YSLEER. The V gene end was trimmed by 1 base and the J gene end by 5 bases; junction bases not matched to a gene: 2. The CDR3 is 15 amino acids. CDR3 coding DNA: TGCGCCAGCAGCCAAGGACTAGCGGGAGTCGAGACCCAGTACTTC. Its translation: CASSQGLAGVETQYF.

This clonotype was recorded a few times. The V and J genes are TRBV20-1 and TRBJ2-3, with D unclear. This CDR3 region has 12 residues. Germline CDR1 is DFQATT and CDR2 is SNEGSKA (reference sequence). Trimming shortened V by 0 bases and J by 4 bases, and 5 bases separated the two germline ends. The CDR3 DNA is TGCAGTGCTAGAGATGAGGCAGATACGCAGTATTTT. Its protein is CSARDEADTQYF.

This chain connects TRBV29-1 to TRBJ2-2; TRBD1 agrees at 8 bases. There are 13 residues in the CDR3. CDR1 is SQVTM and CDR2 is ANQGSEA in the germline V gene. Trimming at V came to 4 bases and at J to 7 bases, leaving 5 bases not matched to a gene. CDR3 amino acids: CSVARQGNGELFF. The CDR3 DNA sequence: TGCAGCGTTGCTCGACAGGGGAACGGGGAGCTGTTTTTT.